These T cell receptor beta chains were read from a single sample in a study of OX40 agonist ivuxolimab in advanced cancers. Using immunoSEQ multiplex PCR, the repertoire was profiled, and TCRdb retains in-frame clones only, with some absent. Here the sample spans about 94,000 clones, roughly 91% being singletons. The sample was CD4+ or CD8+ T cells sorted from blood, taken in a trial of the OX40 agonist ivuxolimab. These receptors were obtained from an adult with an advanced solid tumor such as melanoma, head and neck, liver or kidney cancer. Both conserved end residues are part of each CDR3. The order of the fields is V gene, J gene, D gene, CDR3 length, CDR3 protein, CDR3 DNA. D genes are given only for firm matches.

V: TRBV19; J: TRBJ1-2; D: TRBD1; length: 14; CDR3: CASTLGQYPYGYTF; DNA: TGTGCCAGTACCTTGGGACAGTATCCCTATGGCTACACCTTC
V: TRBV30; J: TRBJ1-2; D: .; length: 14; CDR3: CAWGNGRSGRGYTF; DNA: TGTGCCTGGGGCAATGGACGCAGCGGTAGGGGCTACACCTTC
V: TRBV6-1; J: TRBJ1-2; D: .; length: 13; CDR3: CASIPTGTYGYTF; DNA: TGTGCCAGCATCCCCACCGGGACCTATGGCTACACCTTC
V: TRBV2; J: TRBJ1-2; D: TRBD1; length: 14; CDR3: CASSAGQGSYGYTF; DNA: TGTGCCAGCAGTGCTGGACAGGGCTCCTATGGCTACACCTTC
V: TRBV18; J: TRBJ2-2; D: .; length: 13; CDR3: CASSPPNTGELFF; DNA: TGTGCCAGCTCACCACCGAACACCGGGGAGCTGTTTTTT
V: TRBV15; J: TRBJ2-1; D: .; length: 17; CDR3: CATSRDLGRGGLNEQFF; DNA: TGTGCCACCAGCAGAGATCTAGGCAGAGGTGGCCTCAATGAGCAGTTCTTC
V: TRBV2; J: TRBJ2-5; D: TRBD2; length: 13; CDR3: CATHREGMETQYF; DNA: TGTGCCACCCATCGGGAGGGTATGGAGACCCAGTACTTC
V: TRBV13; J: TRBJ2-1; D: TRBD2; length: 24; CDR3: CASSRSSGTGSLFLAGGKYNEQFF; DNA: TGTGCCAGCAGCAGGAGCTCCGGGACAGGCTCCCTGTTCCTAGCGGGGGGGAAGTACAATGAGCAGTTCTTC
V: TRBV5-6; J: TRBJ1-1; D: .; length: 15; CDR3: CASSPWTTRGTEAFF; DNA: TGTGCCAGCAGCCCGTGGACGACACGGGGCACTGAAGCTTTCTTT
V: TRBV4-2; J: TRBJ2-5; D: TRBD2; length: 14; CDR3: CASSQDDAGGIQYF; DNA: TGTGCCAGCAGCCAAGATGACGCGGGGGGGATCCAGTACTTC
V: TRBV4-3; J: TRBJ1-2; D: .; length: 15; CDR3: CASSQQVPPNYGYTF; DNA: TGCGCCAGCAGCCAACAAGTGCCTCCCAACTATGGCTACACCTTC
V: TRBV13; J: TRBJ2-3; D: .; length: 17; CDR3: CASRPNLRDLRTDTQYF; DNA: TGTGCCAGCAGACCGAACCTCCGGGACTTACGCACAGATACGCAGTATTTT
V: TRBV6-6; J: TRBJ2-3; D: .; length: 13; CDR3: CASSYSSKDTQYF; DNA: TGTGCCAGCAGTTACTCGTCGAAGGATACGCAGTATTTT
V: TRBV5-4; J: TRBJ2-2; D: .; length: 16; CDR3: CASSSPASQNTGELFF; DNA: TGTGCCAGCAGCTCGCCCGCTAGCCAGAACACCGGGGAGCTGTTTTTT
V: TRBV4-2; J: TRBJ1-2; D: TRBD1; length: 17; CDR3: CASSQVSWGQSSYGYTF; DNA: TGTGCCAGCAGCCAAGTTTCTTGGGGACAGTCCTCCTATGGCTACACCTTC
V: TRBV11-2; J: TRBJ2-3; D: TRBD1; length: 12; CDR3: CASSFQGQTQYF; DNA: TGTGCCAGCAGCTTTCAGGGACAGACGCAGTATTTT
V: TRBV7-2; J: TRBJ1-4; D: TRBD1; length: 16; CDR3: CASSLSLDRVNEKLFF; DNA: TGTGCCAGCAGCTTATCCCTGGACAGGGTAAATGAAAAACTGTTTTTT